This TCR beta chain came from a study of blood T cell repertoires in COVID-19. Study-wide background: Samples representing acute and convalescent COVID-19 were sourced from the United States, Italy and Spain. Sample material is recorded as cDNA or gDNA derived from T cells, B-cell-depleted T cells, or PBMCs.

After removal of 3 bases from V and 10 bases from J, the junction contained 6 bases not matched to a gene. Germline loops: CDR1 SGHRS, CDR2 YFSETQ. This CDR3 has 12 residues. Per the study methods: Estimation of nucleated cell counts relied on the amplification of reference gene primers. The assay was immunoSEQ multiplex PCR, and TCRdb's table has in-frame clones only and misses some. The DNA was the basis for D and trimming; V, J and clone size are from that table. This sample yields 55,000 to 70,000 clones, of which about nine tenths are seen a single time; about 2.1% belongs to the top ten. The chain uses TRBV5-1 and TRBJ2-5, with TRBD1 matching 7 bases. Sequenced material: peripheral blood. The sequence derives from a man in his sixties with acute or convalescent COVID-19. The CDR3 nucleotides are TGCGCCAGCAGCTGGAAAGGGGGCGGCCAGTACTTC. Its protein product is CASSWKGGGQYF.